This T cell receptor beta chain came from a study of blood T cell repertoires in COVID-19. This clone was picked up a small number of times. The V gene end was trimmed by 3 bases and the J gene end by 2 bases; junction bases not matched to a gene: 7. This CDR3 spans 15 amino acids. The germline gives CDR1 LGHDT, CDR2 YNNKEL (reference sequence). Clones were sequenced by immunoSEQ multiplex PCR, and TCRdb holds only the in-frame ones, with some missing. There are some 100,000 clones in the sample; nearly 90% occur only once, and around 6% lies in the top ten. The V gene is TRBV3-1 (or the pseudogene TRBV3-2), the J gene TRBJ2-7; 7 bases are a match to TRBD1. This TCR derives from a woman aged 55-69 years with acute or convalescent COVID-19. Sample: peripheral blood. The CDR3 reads CASSQDRHPTYEQYF. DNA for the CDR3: TGTGCCAGCAGCCAGGACAGGCACCCCACCTACGAGCAGTACTTC.